This T cell receptor beta chain is from a study of T cells in tuberculosis. Chain pairing is unknown; alpha and beta were sequenced separately. Clones were read by immunoSEQ multiplex PCR, and TCRdb kept only the in-frame ones, dropping some. Of nearly 60,000 clones in the sample, nearly 90% were seen once. After thawing and overnight rest, PBMC were stained with GMM-loaded CD1B tetramer, viability dye and anti-CD3 for sorting. The lipid loaded on the CD1B tetramers was C32 glucose monomycolate from Rhodococcus equi. Each donor contributed some 96,000 sorted tetramer-negative cells. Specimen: CD1b-GMM tetramer-negative cells sorted from PBMCs. This receptor was obtained from an adult woman with latent tuberculosis.

In nucleotides, the CDR3 is TGTGCCAGCAGCTTAGCGGGACTAGCGCATGAGCAGTTCTTC. It encodes CASSLAGLAHEQFF. The chain recombines TRBV7-2 with TRBJ2-1, with TRBD2 identical over 10 bases. The CDR3 spans 14 residues. The ends lost 0 bases at V and 8 bases at J; junction bases unmatched: 1. Germline V gene sequence: CDR1 SGHTA, CDR2 FQGNSA.